This T cell receptor beta chain stems from a study of T-cell reconstitution after alpha-beta-depleted transplantation in children (TCRdb year 2016). About the study as a whole: Using TCR repertoire profiling, the study followed T-cell immune reconstitution in a quantitative way in children after TCRalphabeta/CD19-depleted allogeneic hematopoietic cell transplantation.

Library preparation was by PCR. Instrument used: Illumina HiSeq 2500. Molecular barcoding was employed in the preparation of TCR libraries, with unique molecular identifiers being used to normalize TCRbeta repertoire quantification. TCRdb itself trimmed the public reads at Q25 with fastp, ran MiXCR and retained productive beta chains. Under each unique CDR3 protein, matching rows form one entry showing the most common genes and DNA. Counted in this sample were under 850,000 distinct CDR3 sequences; over 10% of them appeared once. The ten largest clones represent 0.75% to 0.85% of the sample. Study-wide conclusions, independent of this receptor: The high TCRbeta diversity at day 60 in some patients was ascribed to recipient T cells and intrathymic progenitors that had survived conditioning. The apparently early recovery of alphabetaT-cell counts about two months after transplant reportedly depended on only several hundred rapidly expanded clones that came from non-depleted graft cells. Hyperexpanded clone frequencies declined over subsequent months; after one year, T-cell counts and TCRbeta diversity were mostly attributed to newly produced T cells.

Sample treatment or condition, as interpreted from the label and publication: allogeneic hematopoietic cell transplantation with graft depleted of TCRalphabeta T cells and CD19 B cells. The children who served as transplant recipients had been given grafts of TCRalphabeta/CD19-depleted allogeneic hematopoietic cells. V was cut back by 1 base and J by 7 bases, leaving a gap of 11 bases between them. The CDR3 covers 14 residues, taking in both the cysteine and the phenylalanine. The kept DNA is CDR3 alone, 42 bases in frame from the first base. For CDR1 and CDR2, the germline V gene (reference sequence) lists LGHDT and YNNKEL. As regards this clonotype: Its binding antigen is unknown. Qualities for individual bases were not recorded, and no much larger clone is one base off.

Material: PBMCs, obtained before TCRalphabeta/CD19-depleted stem cell transplant. The chain couples TRBV3-1 to TRBJ2-1; tentative D gene TRBD2, with 6 bases matching. This receptor was identified in a girl aged 2 to 10 with congenital amegakaryocytic thrombocytopenia, due to receive a stem cell transplant. Read as DNA, the sequence is TGTGCCAGCAGCCAAGCTATCGGGGGAAATGAGCAGTTCTTC. Its product reads: CASSQAIGGNEQFF.